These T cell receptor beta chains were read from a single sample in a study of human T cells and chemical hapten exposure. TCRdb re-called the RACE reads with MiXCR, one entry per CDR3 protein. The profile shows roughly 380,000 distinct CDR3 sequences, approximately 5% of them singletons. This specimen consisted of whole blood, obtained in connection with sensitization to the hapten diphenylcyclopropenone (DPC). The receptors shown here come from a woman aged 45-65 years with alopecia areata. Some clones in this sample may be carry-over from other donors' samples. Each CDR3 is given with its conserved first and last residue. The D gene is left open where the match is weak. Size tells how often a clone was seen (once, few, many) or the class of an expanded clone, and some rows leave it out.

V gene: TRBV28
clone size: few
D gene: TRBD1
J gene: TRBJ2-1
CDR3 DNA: TGTGCCAGCGGCGATTTGACAGGGAACGCCTACAATGAGCAGTTCTTC
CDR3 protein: CASGDLTGNAYNEQFF

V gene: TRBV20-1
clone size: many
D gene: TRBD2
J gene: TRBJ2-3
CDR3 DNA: TGCAGTGCCCAGCCTCTAGCGGGGGGCACAGATACGCAGTATTTT
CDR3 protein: CSAQPLAGGTDTQYF

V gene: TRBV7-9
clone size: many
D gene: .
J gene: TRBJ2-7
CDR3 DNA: TGTGCCAGCAGCACCCCGACAGGTAGCTCCTACGAGCAGTACTTC
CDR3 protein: CASSTPTGSSYEQYF

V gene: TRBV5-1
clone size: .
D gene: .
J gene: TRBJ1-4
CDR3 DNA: TGCGCCAGTCGGGCGGGGATGGGAGCTGAAAAACTGTTTTTT
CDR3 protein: CASRAGMGAEKLFF

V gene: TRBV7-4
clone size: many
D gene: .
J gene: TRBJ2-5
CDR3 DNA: TGTGCCAGCAGCTCCCTTTCTGGGAAAAGGGGGGTTTTTCGTCGGACCCAGTACTTC
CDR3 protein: CASSSLSGKRGVFRRTQYF

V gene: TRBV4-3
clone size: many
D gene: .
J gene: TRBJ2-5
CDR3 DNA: TGCGCCAGCAGCCAAGATTCGGGGGAGACCCAGTACTTC
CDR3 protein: CASSQDSGETQYF

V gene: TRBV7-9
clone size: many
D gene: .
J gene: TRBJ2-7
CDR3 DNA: TGTGCCAGCAGCCAGTGGGTGACCCCCATGGGGAGGACCTACGAGCAGTACTTC
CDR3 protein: CASSQWVTPMGRTYEQYF

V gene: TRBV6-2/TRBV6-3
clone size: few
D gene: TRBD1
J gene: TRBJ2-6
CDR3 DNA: TGTGCCAGCAGCCGGGGACAGAGACTCTCTGGGGCCAACGTCCTGACTTTC
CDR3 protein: CASSRGQRLSGANVLTF

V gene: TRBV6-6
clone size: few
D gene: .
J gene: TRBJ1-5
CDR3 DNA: TGTGCCAGCAGTTCGAACAGTTTTTATAGCAATCAGCCCCAGCATTTT
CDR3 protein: CASSSNSFYSNQPQHF

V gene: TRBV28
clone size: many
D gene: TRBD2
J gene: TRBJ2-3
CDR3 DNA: TGTGCCAGCAGTTTGGAGAGCGGGACCCAGTATTTT
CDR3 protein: CASSLESGTQYF

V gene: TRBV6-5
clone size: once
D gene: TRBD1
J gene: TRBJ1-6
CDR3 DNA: TGTGCCAGCAGTTTGGGACAGGGGATGGCACCCATCCACTTT
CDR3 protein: CASSLGQGMAPIHF

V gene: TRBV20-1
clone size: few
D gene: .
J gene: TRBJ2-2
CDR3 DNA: TGCAGTGCCCCCCTGAGGGGGAACACCGGGGAGCTGTTTTTT
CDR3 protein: CSAPLRGNTGELFF

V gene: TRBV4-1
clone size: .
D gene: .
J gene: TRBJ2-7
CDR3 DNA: TGCGCCAGCAGCCAAGAAACTTCTGGAGGGGGGCGGTCCTACGAGCAGTACTTC
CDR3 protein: CASSQETSGGGRSYEQYF

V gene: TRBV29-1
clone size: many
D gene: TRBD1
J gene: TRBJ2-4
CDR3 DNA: TGCAGCGTTGTAGGGACAGGGTCCAAAAACATTCAGTACTTC
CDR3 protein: CSVVGTGSKNIQYF

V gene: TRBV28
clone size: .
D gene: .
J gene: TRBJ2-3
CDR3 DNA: TGTGCCAGCTCGGTGAATGTCGATACGCAGTATTTT
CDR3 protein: CASSVNVDTQYF

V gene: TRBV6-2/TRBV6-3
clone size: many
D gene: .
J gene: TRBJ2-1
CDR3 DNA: TGTGCCAGTTACTCTACGGCGGGCAGGCCCCACAATGAGCAGTTCTTC
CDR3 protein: CASYSTAGRPHNEQFF

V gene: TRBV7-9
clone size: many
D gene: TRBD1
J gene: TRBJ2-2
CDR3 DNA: TGTGCCAGCAGCGGACGACAGGGGAACACCGGGGAGCTGTTTTTT
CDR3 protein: CASSGRQGNTGELFF

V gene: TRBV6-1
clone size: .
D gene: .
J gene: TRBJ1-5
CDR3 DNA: TGTGCCAGCAGTGAAGCGCGGGCAGGGAGTCAGCCCCAGCATTTT
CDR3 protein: CASSEARAGSQPQHF

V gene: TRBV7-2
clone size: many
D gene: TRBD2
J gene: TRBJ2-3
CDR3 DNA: TGTGCCAGCAGCTCCGGGACTAGCGTTGGTACGCAGTATTTT
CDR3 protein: CASSSGTSVGTQYF

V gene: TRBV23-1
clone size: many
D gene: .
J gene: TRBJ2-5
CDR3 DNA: TGCGCCAGCAGTCAATCTCCCCCCCCAGGGATGGAGACCCAGTACTTC
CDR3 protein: CASSQSPPPGMETQYF

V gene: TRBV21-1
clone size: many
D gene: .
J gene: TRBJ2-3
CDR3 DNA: TGTGCCAGCAGCCTTTGTGGGACGACGCCCGTCTTAGATACGCAGTATTTT
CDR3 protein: CASSLCGTTPVLDTQYF

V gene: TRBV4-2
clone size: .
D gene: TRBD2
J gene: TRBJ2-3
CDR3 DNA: TGTGCCAGCAGCTTGTCGGCGGGGGGCGCTAGCACAGATACGCAGTATTTT
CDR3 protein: CASSLSAGGASTDTQYF

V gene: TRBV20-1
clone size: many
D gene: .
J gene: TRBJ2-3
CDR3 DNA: TGCAGTGCTAGAGACTGGGACGGAAAGACAGATACGCAGTATTTT
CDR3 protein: CSARDWDGKTDTQYF

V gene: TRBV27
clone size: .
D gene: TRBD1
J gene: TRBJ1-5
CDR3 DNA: TGTGCCAGCAGTAACTCCGGGACAGGGGTTCAGCCCCAGCATTTT
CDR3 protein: CASSNSGTGVQPQHF

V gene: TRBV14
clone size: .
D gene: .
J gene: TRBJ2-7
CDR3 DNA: TGTGCCAGCAGCCAGTCCCACGGGACCTTCTACGAGCAGTACTTC
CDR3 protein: CASSQSHGTFYEQYF

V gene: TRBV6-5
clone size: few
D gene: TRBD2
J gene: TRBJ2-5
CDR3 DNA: TGTGCCAGCAGCCGTAGCGGGGGGGCTTATGAGACCCAGTACTTC
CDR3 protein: CASSRSGGAYETQYF

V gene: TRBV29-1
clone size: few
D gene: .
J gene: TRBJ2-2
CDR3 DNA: TGCAGCGTTCAAGCGAACACCGGGGAGCTGTTTTTT
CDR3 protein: CSVQANTGELFF